This TCR beta chain is from a study of OX40 agonist ivuxolimab in advanced cancers. Study-wide findings and caveats: A proportion of nonresponders additionally exhibited low normalized T-cell clonal expansion.

Looked up from germline, CDR1 is SGHRS and CDR2 is YFSETQ. The CDR3 spans 17 residues. V was cut by 4 bases and J by 1 base, with 19 bases left in between. The method was immunoSEQ multiplex PCR; TCRdb's version includes in-frame clones alone and lacks a portion of them. In the table there are some 100,000 clones, 80% to 90% of which are singletons. Comments on this clone: Its antigen remains unidentified.

This TCR came from an adult with an advanced solid tumor such as melanoma, head and neck, liver or kidney cancer. The chain links TRBV5-1 to TRBJ2-3, with D uncertain. The input for sequencing was CD4+ or CD8+ T cells sorted from blood, taken in a trial of the OX40 agonist ivuxolimab. The CDR3 nucleotides are TGCGCCAGCAGCGACGAATACGGCGCCCTGGGCACAGATACGCAGTATTTT. Residues: CASSDEYGALGTDTQYF.